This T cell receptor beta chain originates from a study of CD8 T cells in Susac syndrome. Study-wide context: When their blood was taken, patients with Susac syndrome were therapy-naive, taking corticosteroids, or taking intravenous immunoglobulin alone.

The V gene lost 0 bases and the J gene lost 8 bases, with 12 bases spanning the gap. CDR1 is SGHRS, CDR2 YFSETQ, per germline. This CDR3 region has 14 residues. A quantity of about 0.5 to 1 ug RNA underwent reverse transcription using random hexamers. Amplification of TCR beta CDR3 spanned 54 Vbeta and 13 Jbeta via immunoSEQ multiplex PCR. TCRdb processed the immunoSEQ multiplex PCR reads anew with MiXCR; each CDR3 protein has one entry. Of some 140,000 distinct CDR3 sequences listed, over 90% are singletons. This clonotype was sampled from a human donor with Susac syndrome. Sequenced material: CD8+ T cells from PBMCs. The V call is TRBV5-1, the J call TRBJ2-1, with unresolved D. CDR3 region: CASSLVNEDDEQFF. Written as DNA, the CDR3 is TGCGCCAGCAGCTTGGTTAACGAGGACGATGAGCAGTTCTTC.